Below, 21 T cell receptor beta chains from the same sample are listed, as sequenced in a study of blood T cell repertoires in COVID-19. Generated by immunoSEQ multiplex PCR, the TCRdb table keeps only in-frame clones and is missing some. The data hold about 180,000 clones, with about 83% observed a single time. The source material was PBMCs or T cells enriched from blood (not recorded which). These receptors were collected from a woman in her 30s who had recovered from COVID-19.

The rearrangement links TRBV6-1 to TRBJ1-2, with TRBD1 identical over 7 bases. The germline V gene encodes CDR1 MNHNS and CDR2 SASEGT. J lost 3 bases, V lost 2 bases, and 9 bases had no gene match. The CDR3 length is 16 residues. The DNA for the CDR3 is TGTGCCAGCAGTGAACTTGGGGCAGGGGGGCACTATGGCTACACCTTC. This gives the protein CASSELGAGGHYGYTF.

V is TRBV5-5 and J is TRBJ2-7, with a weak D call TRBD2 (6 bases). Germline values: CDR1 SGHKS, CDR2 YYEKEE (reference sequence). There are 14 residues in the CDR3. V was clipped by 5 bases and J by 7 bases, with 19 bases between them. This CDR3 reads CASRVKAGVGEQYF. The CDR3 bases are TGTGCCAGCAGAGTCAAAGCGGGCGTGGGAGAGCAGTACTTC.

V usage is TRBV29-1 and J usage is TRBJ2-2, with D possibly matching TRBD1 (6 bases). The germline V gene has CDR1 SQVTM and CDR2 ANQGSEA. The CDR3 length is 12 residues. V was cut by 6 bases and J by 7 bases, with 12 bases left in between. The CDR3 spells CSVGQSDGELFF. The CDR3 nucleotides are TGCAGCGTCGGACAGAGTGACGGGGAGCTGTTTTTT.

The chain carries TRBV13 and TRBJ2-7; D is possibly TRBD2 (6 bases). The CDR3 is 17 residues long. V lost 2 bases and J lost 2, with 19 bases in between. Germline V gene lookup returns CDR1 PRHDT and CDR2 FYEKMQ (reference sequence). CDR3 region: CASSLSGWGLPTYEQYF. The CDR3 DNA follows: TGTGCCAGCAGCTTAAGTGGGTGGGGACTTCCCACCTACGAGCAGTACTTC. The full variable domain, its missing parts supplied by reference TRBV13 and TRBJ2-7, is AAGVIQSPRHLIKEKRETATLKCYPIPRHDTVYWYQQGPGQDPQFLISFYEKMQSDKGSIPDRFSAQQFSDYHSELNMSSLELGDSALYFCASSLSGWGLPTYEQYFGPGTRLTVT.

The rearrangement joins TRBV7-9 to TRBJ2-1, with 8 bases lining up with TRBD2. From germline, CDR1 is SEHNR and CDR2 FQNEAQ (reference sequence). With 5 bases clipped from V and 7 bases from J, the junction kept 10 bases outside the gene matches. CDR3 length equals 15 residues. This chain's CDR3 is CASSPAKGLENEQFF. CDR3 sequence (DNA): TGTGCCAGCAGCCCAGCTAAGGGACTAGAAAATGAGCAGTTCTTC.

This CDR3 reads CATSDFAGEQYF. In nucleotides, the CDR3 is TGTGCCACCAGTGATTTTGCCGGGGAGCAGTACTTC. The genes are TRBV24-1 and TRBJ2-7, with D hard to call. The V end was cut by 1 base, the J end by 7 bases, with 7 bases between. CDR3 length: 12 amino acids. Germline V lookup: CDR1 KGHDR, CDR2 SFDVKD.

The gene calls are TRBV5-6 and TRBJ1-2, with D maybe TRBD1 (6 bases). CDR1 is SGHDT and CDR2 is YYEEEE in the germline V gene. Trimming pared 2 bases from V and 3 bases from J, leaving 11 bases between. The CDR3 loop spans 14 amino acids. The CDR3 sequence: CASSFRGGYYGYTF. For the CDR3, the DNA is TGTGCCAGCAGCTTTAGGGGGGGCTACTATGGCTACACCTTC.

This chain connects TRBV7-9 to TRBJ1-1; the D gene is possibly TRBD1 (5 bases). The CDR3 extends over 15 amino acids. With 5 bases removed from V and 5 bases from J, the gap between germline ends came to 18 bases. The germline V gene encodes CDR1 SEHNR and CDR2 FQNEAQ (reference sequence). The CDR3 reads CASSPTTGGKTEAFF. In DNA form, the CDR3 reads TGTGCCAGCAGCCCTACCACGGGGGGGAAAACTGAAGCTTTCTTT.

The rearrangement uses TRBV3-1 (or the pseudogene TRBV3-2) and TRBJ1-6; 8 bases match TRBD1. CDR3 length: 14 amino acids. The V segment lost 5 bases and the J segment 7 bases; nucleotides outside the gene matches: 4. From germline, CDR1 is LGHDT and CDR2 YNNKEL (reference sequence). CDR3 nucleotides: TGTGCCAGCAGCGGCGGGACAGGCAATTCACCCCTCCACTTT. Its protein is CASSGGTGNSPLHF.

This chain links TRBV11-2 with TRBJ2-1, with a possible D match to TRBD2 (5 bases). Trimming took off 5 bases at V and 5 bases at J, with 13 bases between the two ends. The germline gives CDR1 SGHAT, CDR2 FQNNGV. The CDR3 runs 14 residues. CDR3 nucleotide sequence: TGTGCCAGCAGCGACCGCGGGCCAGACAATGAGCAGTTCTTC. It codes for CASSDRGPDNEQFF.

The rearrangement links TRBV19 to TRBJ2-3; weak D call: TRBD2 (6 bases). The CDR3 contains 15 residues. Germline V lookup: CDR1 LNHDA, CDR2 SQIVND (reference sequence). Trimming shortened V by 3 bases and J by 4 bases, and 14 bases separated the two germline ends. The CDR3 here is CASSITSSVADTQYF. DNA for the CDR3: TGTGCCAGTAGTATTACGTCTAGCGTAGCAGATACGCAGTATTTT.

The V and J genes are TRBV6-4 and TRBJ1-1; D might be TRBD1 (5 bases). Trimming removed 4 bases from V and 1 base from J, with 7 bases in between. In germline, CDR1 is MRHNA, CDR2 SNTAGT. The CDR3 contains 13 residues. The CDR3 bases are TGTGCCAGCAGTGCCAGGGAGAACACTGAAGCTTTCTTT. Protein product: CASSARENTEAFF.

A single count supports this clone. The chain combines TRBV6-5 with TRBJ2-7; 8 nucleotides match TRBD2. Germline CDR1 is MNHEY and CDR2 is SVGAGI. CDR3 length: 14 amino acids. V shed 8 bases and J 0 bases; nucleotides not matched to a gene: 6. The CDR3 here is CASSSGCSSYEQYF. The CDR3, as DNA: TGTGCCAGCTCTAGCGGGTGCAGCTCCTACGAGCAGTACTTC.

The sample holds a few counts of this clone. V usage is TRBV11-2 and J usage is TRBJ1-1, with D possibly being TRBD1 (6 bases). The V end was cut by 5 bases, the J end by 1 base, with 14 bases between. Germline V gene sequence: CDR1 SGHAT, CDR2 FQNNGV. This CDR3 spans 15 amino acids. Here the CDR3 reads CASSRLGATNTEAFF. The CDR3 DNA sequence: TGTGCCAGCAGCCGTCTGGGGGCTACGAACACTGAAGCTTTCTTT.

The chain couples TRBV4-1 to TRBJ2-7; a weak D match, TRBD2 (5 bases). CDR3 length: 16 residues. Germline lookup yields CDR1 MGHRA and CDR2 YSYEKL. V lost 4 bases to trimming and J lost 3 bases, with 19 bases between them. The CDR3 here is CASSRSIGDYNYEQYF. CDR3 nucleotide sequence: TGCGCCAGCAGCCGAAGCATTGGAGACTATAACTACGAGCAGTACTTC.

This clone was seen once. V and J are TRBV18 and TRBJ2-6; 9 bases match TRBD1. Trimming removed 2 bases from V and 0 bases from J; junction bases left unmatched: 8. Per the germline V gene, CDR1 is KGHSH and CDR2 is LQKENI. The CDR3 is made up of 19 amino acids. Here the CDR3 reads CASSPSVGQGRSGANVLTF. CDR3 DNA sequence: TGTGCCAGCTCACCATCCGTGGGACAGGGACGCTCTGGGGCCAACGTCCTGACTTTC.

The chain joins TRBV3-1 (or the pseudogene TRBV3-2) to TRBJ1-2; no definite D call. Trimming stripped 2 bases from V and 4 bases from J, with 8 bases between. Germline loops: CDR1 LGHDT, CDR2 YNNKEL (reference sequence). The CDR3 runs to 13 residues. CDR3 coding DNA: TGTGCCAGCAGCCAACGAGGGTCCTATGGCTACACCTTC. Encoded protein: CASSQRGSYGYTF.

CDR3 sequence: CASSGGRGGTRNQPQHF. The CDR3, as DNA: TGTGCCAGCAGTGGCGGCCGTGGAGGTACTAGGAATCAGCCCCAGCATTTT. This rearrangement joins TRBV2 to TRBJ1-5; unclear D gene. Germline V CDR1 and CDR2: SNHLY, FYNNEI. The V end was cut by 4 bases, the J end by 4 bases, with 20 bases between. The CDR3 is made up of 17 amino acids.

This clone has only one observation. The chain uses TRBV4-2 and TRBJ1-4, with TRBD1 as a possible D gene (5 bases). Per the germline V gene, CDR1 is LGHNA and CDR2 is YNFKEQ. The CDR3 sequence is 16 residues long. Trimming left V 0 bases short and J 7 bases short, with 15 bases between. In nucleotides, the CDR3 is TGTGCCAGCAGCCAAGATTGGGCCAGGGTCGGTGAAAAACTGTTTTTT. This gives the protein CASSQDWARVGEKLFF.

This sequence joins TRBV12-3 or TRBV12-4 and TRBJ1-2; weak D call: TRBD1 (6 bases). V lost 1 base and J 9 bases, leaving 12 bases between the germline ends. CDR3 length: 13 residues. The CDR3 sequence: CASSLVGAQRYTF. Written as DNA, the CDR3 is TGTGCCAGCAGTTTAGTGGGGGCTCAGCGCTACACCTTC.

The chain links TRBV3-1 (or the pseudogene TRBV3-2) to TRBJ2-1; 9 bases are a match to TRBD2. Germline V gives CDR1 LGHDT, CDR2 YNNKEL (reference sequence). The CDR3 length is 17 residues. Germline trimming cut 3 bases from V and 8 bases from J; bases unmatched to any gene: 14. The CDR3 reads CASSQFLGAGGPDEQFF. Here the CDR3 DNA reads TGTGCCAGCAGCCAGTTTTTGGGGGCGGGAGGGCCCGATGAGCAGTTCTTC.